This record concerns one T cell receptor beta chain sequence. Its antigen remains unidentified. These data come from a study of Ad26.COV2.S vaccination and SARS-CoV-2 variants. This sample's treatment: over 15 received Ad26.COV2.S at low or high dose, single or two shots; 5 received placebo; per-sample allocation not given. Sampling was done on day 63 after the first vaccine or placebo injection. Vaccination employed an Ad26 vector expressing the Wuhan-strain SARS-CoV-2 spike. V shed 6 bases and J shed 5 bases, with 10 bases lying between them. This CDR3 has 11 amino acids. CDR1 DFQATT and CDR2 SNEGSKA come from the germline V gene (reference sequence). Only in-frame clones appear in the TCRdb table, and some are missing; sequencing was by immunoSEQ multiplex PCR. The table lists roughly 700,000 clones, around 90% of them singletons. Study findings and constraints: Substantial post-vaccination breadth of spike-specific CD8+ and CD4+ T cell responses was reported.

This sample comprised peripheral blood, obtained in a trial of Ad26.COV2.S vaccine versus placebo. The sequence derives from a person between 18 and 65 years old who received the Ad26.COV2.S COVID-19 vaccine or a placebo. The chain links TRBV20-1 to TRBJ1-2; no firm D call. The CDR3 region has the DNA TGCAGTGCCAGCCGGCTATATGGCTACACCTTC. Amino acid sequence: CSASRLYGYTF.